These 18 T cell receptor beta chains share one sample of origin, sequenced in a study of shared clonotypes between healthy human individuals. Sequencing used immunoSEQ multiplex PCR; TCRdb keeps in-frame clones, though not all of them. The repertoire holds over a million clones, with roughly 98.5% as singletons. The sample consisted of naive CD4+ T cells sorted from blood. The sample's subset: CD45RA+ positively selected. The receptor source for this set is a man aged 30 to 45 in good health.

The V gene is TRBV4-1, the J gene TRBJ1-3; tentative D call: TRBD1 (5 bases). The V end lost 1 base, the J end lost 2 bases, and 9 bases lay between the germline ends. Germline V gene lookup returns CDR1 MGHRA and CDR2 YSYEKL. The CDR3 has 15 amino acids. CDR3 DNA sequence: TGCGCCAGCAGCCAAGTTGGGACTGCTGGAAACACCATATATTTT. Residues: CASSQVGTAGNTIYF.

The rearrangement uses TRBV5-4 and TRBJ2-6, with no clear D. The V gene's germline CDR1 is SGHNT and CDR2 YYREEE (reference sequence). The CDR3 loop spans 14 amino acids. V was trimmed by 5 bases and J by 0 bases, leaving 6 bases between them. CDR3 residues: CASRQDSGANVLTF. Here the CDR3 DNA reads TGTGCCAGCAGGCAGGACTCTGGGGCCAACGTCCTGACTTTC. The full variable domain, completed using reference TRBV5-4 and TRBJ2-6, is ETGVTQSPTHLIKTRGQQVTLRCSSQSGHNTVSWYQQALGQGPQFIFQYYREEENGRGNFPPRFSGLQFPNYSSELNVNALELDDSALYLCASRQDSGANVLTFGAGSRLTVL.

The gene calls are TRBV28 and TRBJ2-7, with D perhaps TRBD2 (5 bases). Germline CDR1 reads MDHEN; CDR2 reads SYDVKM. The CDR3 contains 16 residues. Trimming cost V 5 bases and J 4 bases, with 21 bases left between them. The chain's CDR3 is CASSPVEGGGYYEQYF. CDR3 bases: TGTGCCAGCAGTCCGGTAGAGGGTGGTGGGTATTACGAGCAGTACTTC.

The chain has TRBV29-1 and TRBJ1-1, with D tentatively TRBD1 (5 bases). The length of the CDR3 is 12 residues. The germline V and J ends were trimmed by 2 bases and 5 bases, with 9 bases remaining between them. CDR1 is SQVTM, CDR2 ANQGSEA, per germline. In nucleotides, the CDR3 is TGCAGCGTTGAAACGGGGGTAACTGAAGCTTTCTTT. Amino acid sequence: CSVETGVTEAFF.

The V call is TRBV27, the J call TRBJ2-1; D gene ambiguous. Germline CDR1 reads MNHEY; CDR2 reads SMNVEV (reference sequence). The CDR3 contains 15 residues. V shed 5 bases and J shed 4 bases, with 15 bases lying between them. In DNA form, the CDR3 reads TGTGCCAGCAGTAACGCGCCCCTGGGATACAATGAGCAGTTCTTC. This encodes CASSNAPLGYNEQFF.

The V call is TRBV10-3, the J call TRBJ2-7; 7 bases fit TRBD2. The CDR3 runs to 18 residues. CDR1 ENHRY and CDR2 SYGVKD come from the germline V gene. V dropped 3 bases and J dropped 2; count of bases not matched to a gene: 16. The CDR3, as DNA: TGTGCCATCAGTGACTCCAAATTGGGGTGGGACTATCCCTACGAGCAGTACTTC. It codes for CAISDSKLGWDYPYEQYF.

The V and J genes are TRBV18 and TRBJ1-2; 7 bases line up with TRBD1. V dropped 2 bases and J dropped 13; count of bases not matched to a gene: 19. CDR3 length: 16 residues. Germline lookup yields CDR1 KGHSH and CDR2 LQKENI. As DNA, the CDR3 is TGTGCCAGCTCACCAGTTTGGGACAGCGCCGTCCAAAACCCCACCTTC. Amino acid sequence: CASSPVWDSAVQNPTF.

The chain has TRBV9 and TRBJ2-2, with D maybe TRBD1 (6 bases). Germline assignment: CDR1 SGDLS and CDR2 YYNGEE. The CDR3 has 19 amino acids. The V end was cut by 1 base, the J end by 2 bases, with 21 bases between. This CDR3 is CASSVHSQPGQTNTGELFF. CDR3 coding DNA: TGTGCCAGCAGCGTACATAGCCAACCGGGACAAACCAACACCGGGGAGCTGTTTTTT.

The V gene is TRBV10-3, the J gene TRBJ1-3; tentative D call: TRBD1 (5 bases). Trimming left V 2 bases short and J 0 bases short, with 11 bases between. CDR3 length equals 16 residues. The germline gives CDR1 ENHRY, CDR2 SYGVKD. In nucleotides, the CDR3 is TGTGCCATCAGTGAGAGGGGACGGGACTCTGGAAACACCATATATTTT. Amino acids: CAISERGRDSGNTIYF.

This chain connects TRBV28 to TRBJ2-7; D is uncertain. Between the trimmed V and J ends, which lost 8 bases and 1 base, there was a span of 21 bases. The CDR3 length is 16 residues. Germline lookup yields CDR1 MDHEN and CDR2 SYDVKM. DNA of the CDR3: TGTGCCAGCGGACCTACCGGGTGGGCAGGATCCTACGAGCAGTACTTC. Residues: CASGPTGWAGSYEQYF.

V and J are TRBV29-1 and TRBJ2-3; 7 positions match TRBD2. V gave up 3 bases and J gave up 1 base; unmatched junction bases: 7. Germline V gives CDR1 SQVTM, CDR2 ANQGSEA. The CDR3 length is 15 residues. CDR3 in amino acids: CSVDRARGGTDTQYF. For the CDR3, the DNA is TGCAGCGTTGATCGAGCCCGGGGGGGCACAGATACGCAGTATTTT.

The rearrangement uses TRBV28 and TRBJ1-1; D unresolved. V lost 5 bases and J lost 11, with 12 bases in between. The germline gives CDR1 MDHEN, CDR2 SYDVKM. The CDR3 loop spans 11 amino acids. CDR3 sequence (DNA): TGTGCCAGCAGTCCAGGATGGAGGGCTTTCTTT. Encoded protein: CASSPGWRAFF.

The V and J genes are TRBV30 and TRBJ1-1, with 8 nucleotides matching TRBD1. The CDR3 runs to 13 residues. The germline V gene encodes CDR1 GTSNPN and CDR2 SVGIG (reference sequence). The trim removed 2 bases at V and 5 bases at J, leaving 4 bases unmatched. The CDR3, as DNA: TGTGCCTGGAGTCCCGACAGGGGAACTGAAGCTTTCTTT. It is translated as CAWSPDRGTEAFF.

Of note for this clone: Other DNA sequences in the same sample also yield this CDR3. The chain employs TRBV18 and TRBJ2-7; D gene uncertain. The CDR3 has 13 residues. Looked up from germline, CDR1 is KGHSH and CDR2 is LQKENI. The germline V and J ends were trimmed by 4 bases and 3 bases, with 10 bases remaining between them. DNA for the CDR3: TGTGCCAGCTCACTGGCAGGAAACTACGAGCAGTACTTC. It codes for CASSLAGNYEQYF.

V usage is TRBV21-1 and J usage is TRBJ1-5. TRBV21-1 is termed a pseudogene. This CDR3 is built from 13 residues. CDR3 nucleotide sequence: TGTGCCAGCAGCCGGGGTCCTAATCAGCCCCAGCATTTT. Amino acid sequence: CASSRGPNQPQHF.

The rearrangement joins TRBV18 to TRBJ2-3, with D perhaps matching TRBD1 (5 bases). Per the germline V gene, CDR1 is KGHSH and CDR2 is LQKENI. V was cut by 6 bases and J by 1 base, with 14 bases left in between. The CDR3 spans 15 residues. Here the CDR3 DNA reads TGTGCCAGCTCGTTCCTCCAGGGCCGCACAGATACGCAGTATTTT. This gives the protein CASSFLQGRTDTQYF. Using reference TRBV18 and TRBJ2-3 for the parts outside the CDR3, the full variable domain is NAGVMQNPRHLVRRRGQEARLRCSPMKGHSHVYWYRQLPEEGLKFMVYLQKENIIDESGMPKERFSAEFPKEGPSILRIQQVVRGDSAAYFCASSFLQGRTDTQYFGPGTRLTVL.

The chain combines TRBV25-1 with TRBJ1-5; D remains unclear. The CDR3 is 14 residues long. Germline-derived CDR1 and CDR2 are MGHDK and SYGVNS. V was cut by 1 base and J by 7 bases, with 11 bases left in between. The CDR3 region is CASSELVAVQPQHF. DNA of the CDR3: TGTGCCAGCAGTGAATTAGTGGCCGTGCAGCCCCAGCATTTT.

The chain uses TRBV27 and TRBJ1-1, with D tentatively TRBD1 (5 bases). Per germline, CDR1 MNHEY and CDR2 SMNVEV (reference sequence). V was trimmed by 2 bases and J by 5 bases, leaving 12 bases between them. The CDR3 loop spans 14 amino acids. CDR3: CASSLKGKGTEAFF. Written as DNA, the CDR3 is TGTGCCAGCAGTTTAAAGGGAAAGGGGACTGAAGCTTTCTTT.